The 20 T cell receptor beta chains below were found in one sample sequenced in a study of T cell responses to AZD1222 COVID-19 vaccine. Data came from immunoSEQ multiplex PCR; TCRdb stores just in-frame clones and leaves some out. Of about 180,000 clones in the sample, around 94% were seen once. The sequenced sample was peripheral blood, obtained 28 days after the second AZD1222 dose. These receptors came from an adult who received the AZD1222 COVID-19 vaccine.

This clone has just one count. Other nucleotide sequences from this sample produce the same CDR3. The chain combines TRBV18 with TRBJ2-5; tentative D call: TRBD2 (5 bases). The CDR3 is 13 amino acids. Per the germline V gene, CDR1 is KGHSH and CDR2 is LQKENI. V lost 2 bases, J lost 1 base, and 5 bases lay in between. CDR3 DNA sequence: TGTGCCAGCTCACCAGGACTCCAAGAGACCCAGTACTTC. Translation: CASSPGLQETQYF.

The rearrangement uses TRBV7-9 and TRBJ1-1; 8 bases agree with TRBD1. V dropped 1 base and J dropped 4; count of bases not matched to a gene: 2. Germline CDR1 SEHNR, CDR2 FQNEAQ (reference sequence). The CDR3 is made up of 14 amino acids. CDR3 amino acids: CASSLGQGITEAFF. The CDR3, as DNA: TGTGCCAGCAGCTTAGGACAGGGGATCACTGAAGCTTTCTTT.

V gene TRBV10-1 combines with J gene TRBJ2-7, with 9 bases fitting TRBD2. Per germline, CDR1 WNHNN and CDR2 SYGVQD (reference sequence). V dropped 0 bases and J dropped 2; count of bases not matched to a gene: 8. There are 17 residues in the CDR3. Written as DNA, the CDR3 is TGCGCCAGCAGTGAGTCAGGGCTAGCGGGATCACCCTACGAGCAGTACTTC. Protein: CASSESGLAGSPYEQYF.

The rearrangement joins TRBV11-2 to TRBJ1-3; D remains ambiguous. V lost 3 bases to trimming and J lost 0 bases, with 6 bases between them. This CDR3 comprises 14 residues. The V gene's germline CDR1 is SGHAT and CDR2 FQNNGV. The CDR3 reads CASSFTDSGNTIYF. For the CDR3, the DNA is TGTGCCAGCAGCTTCACGGACTCTGGAAACACCATATATTTT.

This clone was detected once. The gene calls are TRBV9 and TRBJ1-1; 8 positions agree with TRBD1. The CDR3 length is 15 residues. Per the germline V gene, CDR1 is SGDLS and CDR2 is YYNGEE. V was pared by 2 bases and J by 2 bases, with 5 bases of the junction left unmatched. Here the CDR3 DNA reads TGTGCCAGCAGCGTGGGCAGGGGGCTCAACACTGAAGCTTTCTTT. It specifies CASSVGRGLNTEAFF.

The chain carries TRBV7-9 and TRBJ1-1, with TRBD1 matching 8 bases. Trimming cost V 0 bases and J 1 base; bases outside gene matches: 7. The germline V gene encodes CDR1 SEHNR and CDR2 FQNEAQ (reference sequence). CDR3 size: 17 residues. CDR3 in amino acids: CASSLALAGGENTEAFF. CDR3 nucleotides: TGTGCCAGCAGCTTAGCGTTGGCAGGGGGCGAGAACACTGAAGCTTTCTTT.

The chain carries TRBV12-5 and TRBJ1-6, with D unresolved. Per the germline V gene, CDR1 is LGHNT and CDR2 is FRNRAP. V was shortened by 0 bases and J by 8 bases, with 5 bases between the two germline ends. This CDR3 spans 13 amino acids. The CDR3 is CASGLVWDSPLHF. CDR3 DNA: TGTGCTAGTGGTTTGGTATGGGATTCACCCCTCCACTTT.

This sequence joins TRBV27 and TRBJ1-1; possibly TRBD1 for D (5 bases). The germline V gene has CDR1 MNHEY and CDR2 SMNVEV (reference sequence). Trimming took 6 bases from V and 1 from J, leaving 15 bases between them. This CDR3 has 15 amino acids. CDR3 loop: CASREEGLPNTEAFF. CDR3 nucleotide sequence: TGTGCCAGCAGGGAAGAGGGGCTGCCGAACACTGAAGCTTTCTTT.

The genes are TRBV18 and TRBJ1-1, with D perhaps TRBD1 (6 bases). The germline CDR1 and CDR2 sequences are KGHSH and LQKENI. Trimming pared 1 base from V and 5 bases from J, leaving 20 bases between. The CDR3 is made up of 17 amino acids. The chain's CDR3 is CASSPLGVTGARTEAFF. The CDR3 DNA reads as TGTGCCAGCTCACCACTAGGGGTCACGGGGGCAAGGACTGAAGCTTTCTTT.

This clone was detected only once. The chain has TRBV29-1 and TRBJ2-5; D may be TRBD1 (5 bases). The CDR3 runs 11 residues. The V end was cut by 2 bases, the J end by 4 bases, with 5 bases between. Germline lookup yields CDR1 SQVTM and CDR2 ANQGSEA. The CDR3, as DNA: TGCAGCGTTGAAAGGGGAGAGACCCAGTACTTC. Amino acids: CSVERGETQYF.

The chain employs TRBV19 and TRBJ2-1; the match to TRBD1 covers 7 bases. The V and J ends lost 6 bases and 2 bases, in that order; junction bases with no gene match: 7. The CDR3 extends over 15 amino acids. The germline CDR1 and CDR2 sequences are LNHDA and SQIVND (reference sequence). The CDR3 here is CASSLWDSPYNEQFF. In DNA, the CDR3 is TGTGCCAGTAGCCTCTGGGACAGTCCCTACAATGAGCAGTTCTTC.

This chain joins TRBV2 and TRBJ1-3; D is unclear. This CDR3 contains 13 residues. V lost 10 bases, J lost 6 bases, and 16 bases lay in between. Germline assignment: CDR1 SNHLY and CDR2 FYNNEI. As DNA, the CDR3 is TGTGCCATCATTGTTGGAGGAGAAAACACCATATATTTT. As protein: CAIIVGGENTIYF. Filled out from reference TRBV2 and TRBJ1-3, the complete variable domain reads EPEVTQTPSHQVTQMGQEVILRCVPISNHLYFYWYRQILGQKVEFLVSFYNNEISEKSEIFDDQFSVERPDGSNFTLKIRSTKLEDSAMYFCAIIVGGENTIYFGEGSWLTVV.

A single count supports this clone. This sequence joins TRBV30 and TRBJ2-7; D assignment may be TRBD1 or TRBD2 (6 bases each). The V end lost 3 bases, the J end lost 7 bases, and 25 bases lay between the germline ends. There are 16 residues in the CDR3. CDR1 is GTSNPN and CDR2 is SVGIG in the germline V gene (reference sequence). The DNA of the CDR3 is TGTGCCTGGAGGGAACACAGGGAAGGCGGGGTTGGGGAGCAGTACTTC. It yields the protein CAWREHREGGVGEQYF.

V usage is TRBV11-2 and J usage is TRBJ2-3; TRBD2 is a possible D gene (6 bases). Germline assignment: CDR1 SGHAT and CDR2 FQNNGV. V lost 5 bases and J 2 bases, leaving 11 bases between the germline ends. This CDR3 comprises 14 residues. The CDR3 DNA is TGTGCCAGCAGCCTCCTAGCGTCCACAGATACGCAGTATTTT. It is translated as CASSLLASTDTQYF.

The rearrangement joins TRBV19 to TRBJ1-1; no clear D gene. V dropped 4 bases and J dropped 10 bases, with 13 bases sitting between them. The length of the CDR3 is 12 residues. Germline CDR1 LNHDA, CDR2 SQIVND (reference sequence). The DNA of the CDR3 is TGTGCCAGTAGTACCCAGGAGGCGGGAGCTTTCTTT. It codes for CASSTQEAGAFF.

V and J are TRBV27 and TRBJ1-4, with 9 bases fitting TRBD1. Unmatched junction bases numbered 13, after V lost 5 bases and J lost 3 bases. Germline lookup yields CDR1 MNHEY and CDR2 SMNVEV (reference sequence). There are 18 residues in the CDR3. CDR3 nucleotide sequence: TGTGCCAGCAGTCCCACGGACAGGGGCAAACCATCTAATGAAAAACTGTTTTTT. Residues: CASSPTDRGKPSNEKLFF.

The CDR3 bases are TGTGCCAGCAGTGAAGAAGTCGGGGGTCAAGAGACCCAGTACTTC. Its translation is CASSEEVGGQETQYF. This chain joins TRBV2 and TRBJ2-5; perhaps TRBD2 as D (6 bases). Germline CDR1 reads SNHLY; CDR2 reads FYNNEI. The CDR3 has 15 residues. V lost 1 base, J lost 2 bases, and 11 bases lay in between.

This clone was seen just once. The rearrangement links TRBV11-2 to TRBJ2-7; 7 bases map to TRBD1. The CDR3 totals 12 residues. Germline V CDR1 and CDR2: SGHAT, FQNNGV. After removal of 6 bases from V and 5 bases from J, the junction contained 4 bases not matched to a gene. The CDR3, as DNA: TGTGCCAGCAGGTCTACAGGGGACGAGCAGTACTTC. As protein: CASRSTGDEQYF.

The rearrangement links TRBV9 to TRBJ2-1, with unresolved D. Germline CDR1 reads SGDLS; CDR2 reads YYNGEE. CDR3 size: 12 residues. The germline V and J ends were trimmed by 0 bases and 10 bases, with 8 bases remaining between them. CDR3 coding DNA: TGTGCCAGCAGCGTAGTCGGTTCAGAGCAGTTCTTC. As protein: CASSVVGSEQFF.

The chain has TRBV5-1 and TRBJ2-7; D may be TRBD1 (5 bases). This CDR3 contains 13 residues. Germline values: CDR1 SGHRS, CDR2 YFSETQ. Trimming removed 3 bases from V and 2 bases from J, with 9 bases in between. The CDR3 DNA reads as TGCGCCAGCAGCTCAGGGCTTACCTACGAGCAGTACTTC. Residues: CASSSGLTYEQYF.